Listed below are T cell receptor beta chains from one sample, sequenced in a study of blood T cell repertoires in COVID-19. Produced via immunoSEQ multiplex PCR; TCRdb's table is partial and in-frame only. The sample includes tens of thousands of clones, around 90% of them seen just once. The sequencing input was peripheral blood. The receptors derive from a human donor in a cohort sampled during active COVID-19. Each CDR3 is given with its conserved first and last residue.

J gene: TRBJ2-7
V gene: TRBV11-2
CDR3 protein: CASSVSRGGPTYEQYF

J gene: TRBJ1-2
V gene: TRBV19
CDR3 protein: CASSIPGLGAGGYTF

J gene: TRBJ1-6
V gene: TRBV4-3
CDR3 protein: CASSQGASSYNSPLHF

J gene: TRBJ1-1
V gene: TRBV4-3
CDR3 protein: CASSQEAGGVWNTEAFF

J gene: TRBJ1-1
V gene: TRBV11-3
CDR3 protein: CASSLGQMNTEAFF

J gene: TRBJ1-1
V gene: TRBV20-1
CDR3 protein: CSASRQGALFAEAFF

J gene: TRBJ1-1
V gene: TRBV7-9
CDR3 protein: CASSSLEATWTEAFF

J gene: TRBJ1-4
V gene: TRBV3-1/TRBV3-2
CDR3 protein: CASSQNRGSANEKLFF

J gene: TRBJ2-5
V gene: TRBV6-5
CDR3 protein: CATSRRWVSGETQYF

J gene: TRBJ1-3
V gene: TRBV7-2
CDR3 protein: CASSLVVRFLSGNTIYF

J gene: TRBJ1-5
V gene: TRBV27
CDR3 protein: CASSRDREAGSNQPQHF

J gene: TRBJ2-3
V gene: TRBV5-1
CDR3 protein: CASSFGGWGTDTQYF

J gene: TRBJ2-7
V gene: TRBV6-5
CDR3 protein: CASSYGQGSYEQYF

J gene: TRBJ1-6
V gene: TRBV5-1
CDR3 protein: CASSLGSQGNSPLHF